A selection of T cell receptor beta chains follows, all from one sample in a study of blood T cell repertoires in COVID-19. The assay was immunoSEQ multiplex PCR, and TCRdb's table has in-frame clones only and misses some. This sample has approximately 290,000 clones, with approximately 85% found just once. The specimen sequenced was peripheral blood. The receptors here all came from a human donor with COVID-19, enrolled during active disease. The donor label of this sample is uncertain. Each CDR3 is given with its conserved first and last residue. The D gene is left open where the match is weak. Clone sizes are given selectively: once, few, many, or a class where the clone is expanded.

V	size	D	length	J	DNA	CDR3
TRBV19	NA	NA	19	TRBJ2-5	TGTGCCAGTAGTATAAGTATCGTAGAGGCTACCCCCGGCCAAGAGACCCAGTACTTC	CASSISIVEATPGQETQYF
TRBV19	NA	TRBD2	15	TRBJ2-7	TGTGCCAGTAGTGGCCCGACTAGCGGGAGATACGAGCAGTACTTC	CASSGPTSGRYEQYF
TRBV9	NA	NA	16	TRBJ2-3	TGTGCCAGCAGCGCATTACACAGGGTCCCCACAGATACGCAGTATTTT	CASSALHRVPTDTQYF
TRBV14	few	TRBD1	15	TRBJ1-6	TGTGCCAGCAGCCAAGCAACAGGGGGCAATTCACCCCTCCACTTT	CASSQATGGNSPLHF
TRBV28	NA	NA	13	TRBJ2-7	TGTGCCAGCAGTTTAACAGGGTCCTACGAGCAGTACTTC	CASSLTGSYEQYF
TRBV2	NA	TRBD1	14	TRBJ1-5	TGTGCCAGCATAGGGGACAGGGACGGTCAGCCCCAGCATTTT	CASIGDRDGQPQHF
TRBV10-2	once	TRBD1	15	TRBJ1-2	TGCGCCAGCAGTGAGCGGGACAGGGCGGATTCTGGCTACACCTTC	CASSERDRADSGYTF
TRBV28	NA	TRBD2	14	TRBJ2-1	TGTGCCAGCAGTAGCGGGAGCTCCTACAATGAGCAGTTCTTC	CASSSGSSYNEQFF
TRBV19	NA	TRBD1	15	TRBJ1-5	TGTGCCAGTAGTGTGGACAGGGGGGTCTCCCGTGCCCAGCATTTT	CASSVDRGVSRAQHF
TRBV5-4	NA	TRBD2	15	TRBJ2-1	TGTGCCAGCAGCTCGGGACTAGCTGCCCCAATTGAGCAGTTCTTC	CASSSGLAAPIEQFF
TRBV5-6	once	NA	14	TRBJ1-4	TGTGCCAGCAGCTTTGGAAGGGGCGTTGAAAAACTGTTTTTT	CASSFGRGVEKLFF
TRBV7-9	NA	NA	12	TRBJ1-1	TGTGCCAGCAGCTCTGGCCACACTGAAGCTTTCTTT	CASSSGHTEAFF
TRBV6-5	NA	TRBD1	13	TRBJ1-2	TGTGCCAGCAGAGAGACAGGGCCCTATGGCTACACCTTC	CASRETGPYGYTF